This T cell receptor (beta chain) was identified during a study of T cells in Graves' hyperthyroidism and ophthalmopathy. Amplified TCR beta CDR3 regions came from RNA transcripts. The HTBI primer set was used in a first-round RT-PCR of the TCR CDR3. Via MiXCR, TCRdb re-called the multiplex PCR reads, giving one row per CDR3 protein. The table lists around 390,000 distinct CDR3 sequences, roughly 15% of them singletons. Investigators excluded patients with uncontrolled infection, other autoimmune disease, pregnancy or lactation. This sample holds PBMCs from roughly 10 ml fresh peripheral blood. The V and J ends lost 10 bases and 5 bases respectively, with 17 bases between them. The germline V gene encodes CDR1 MDHEN and CDR2 SYDVKM. The CDR3 length is 14 residues. Study findings and constraints: Expanded thyroid clonotypes (above 0.001) were mostly also found in blood.

This clonotype was seen ten or more times. Its antigen is unknown. The chain uses TRBV28 and TRBJ2-2; D is perhaps TRBD1 (6 bases). The clonotype comes from a woman aged 25 to 45 with Graves' ophthalmopathy. Source material: blood. Here the CDR3 reads CATLPYRDTGELFF. The DNA of the CDR3 is TGTGCCACCCTACCCTACAGGGATACCGGGGAGCTGTTTTTT.